The present T cell receptor beta chain was sequenced within a study of blood T cells in healthy people across ages. On the study more broadly: About one barcoded beta molecule was captured per two T cells (by template switching).

This clonotype was observed a few times. Its antigen is undetermined. V was clipped by 3 bases and J by 2 bases, with 13 bases between them. CDR1 and CDR2 from the germline V gene are SGHDT and YYEEEE. This CDR3 comprises 15 residues. Broader study findings: Expanded clonotype shifts may have been confounded, as the donors had an unknown CMV status.

With a J-beta primer mix and a sample-barcoded 5' primer, a second PCR ran about 6 to 11 cycles. TCRdb re-analysed the 5' RACE reads in MiXCR, keeping a single row per CDR3 protein. Here the sample spans 700,000 to 800,000 distinct CDR3 sequences, about 42% being singletons. Each sample yielded at least 5.5 micrograms of PBMC total RNA. Sequencing input: blood. The sequence was collected from a woman in her sixties or seventies in good health. V usage is TRBV5-6 and J usage is TRBJ2-3; D possibly corresponds to TRBD2 (6 bases). CDR3 loop: CASSSPGLSTDTQYF. The CDR3 DNA follows: TGTGCCAGCAGCTCGCCGGGACTTTCCACAGATACGCAGTATTTT.